The 10 T cell receptor beta chains below were found in one sample sequenced in a study of blood T cell repertoires in COVID-19. Sequencing was performed with immunoSEQ multiplex PCR; in TCRdb, only in-frame clones are kept and a portion is missing. The data show about 210,000 clones, with around 85% seen just once and 0.72% held by the top ten. Material for sequencing was peripheral blood. These receptors originate from a middle-aged man with acute or convalescent COVID-19.

The chain carries TRBV4-1 and TRBJ1-5, with a tentative D call TRBD1 (5 bases). Trimming left V 0 bases short and J 0 bases short, with 12 bases between. Germline CDR1 and CDR2: MGHRA and YSYEKL. The CDR3 runs to 17 residues. The CDR3 protein is CASSQDRGHDSNQPQHF. As DNA, the CDR3 is TGCGCCAGCAGCCAAGATCGAGGACACGATAGCAATCAGCCCCAGCATTTT.

The chain couples TRBV29-1 to TRBJ2-7; possibly TRBD1 for D (6 bases). The CDR3 is 13 amino acids. Trimming shortened V by 7 bases and J by 7 bases, and 20 bases separated the two germline ends. Per the germline V gene, CDR1 is SQVTM and CDR2 is ANQGSEA. CDR3 residues: CSAGGSPEVEQYF. CDR3 in DNA: TGCAGCGCTGGGGGCTCCCCCGAGGTAGAGCAGTACTTC.

The chain combines TRBV3-1 (or the pseudogene TRBV3-2) with TRBJ1-2; D remains unclear. Germline loops: CDR1 LGHDT, CDR2 YNNKEL (reference sequence). The V end was cut by 4 bases, the J end by 5 bases, with 11 bases between. CDR3 length: 13 residues. This CDR3 is CASSRSSTYGYTF. CDR3 sequence (DNA): TGTGCCAGCAGCCGATCGTCTACTTATGGCTACACCTTC.

The chain employs TRBV3-1 (or the pseudogene TRBV3-2) and TRBJ1-1, with TRBD1 as a possible D gene (5 bases). Germline V CDR1 and CDR2: LGHDT, YNNKEL (reference sequence). The ends were cut back, 3 bases at V and 0 bases at J, with 14 bases in the middle. The CDR3 has 16 amino acids. The CDR3, as DNA: TGTGCCAGCAGCCAGAGAGACAGTTATATGAACACTGAAGCTTTCTTT. This gives the protein CASSQRDSYMNTEAFF.

CDR3 sequence: CASSEDRDYEQYF. The CDR3 DNA follows: TGTGCCAGCAGTGAAGACAGAGACTACGAGCAGTACTTC. The V and J genes are TRBV12-3 or TRBV12-4 and TRBJ2-7; D is possibly TRBD1 (5 bases). V shed 5 bases and J shed 3 bases, with 11 bases lying between them. This CDR3 contains 13 residues.

J is TRBJ2-3 and V is TRBV24-1; TRBD2 matches at 12 bases. Germline CDR1 reads KGHDR; CDR2 reads SFDVKD. The trim removed 7 bases at V and 2 bases at J, leaving 12 bases unmatched. The CDR3 covers 18 residues. CDR3 sequence reads: CATSGETSGGRFTDTQYF. The CDR3 DNA reads as TGTGCCACCAGCGGCGAGACTAGCGGGGGCCGTTTCACAGATACGCAGTATTTT.

The chain carries TRBV10-3 and TRBJ1-3; weak D call: TRBD1 (6 bases). The germline gives CDR1 ENHRY, CDR2 SYGVKD. The V and J ends lost 6 bases and 4 bases respectively, with 19 bases between them. This CDR3 contains 16 residues. The CDR3 spells CAISDIQGVSGNTIYF. The CDR3 DNA reads TGTGCCATCAGCGATATACAGGGAGTTTCCGGAAACACCATATATTTT.

This clone has a single count. V usage is TRBV11-1 and J usage is TRBJ2-1; 7 nucleotides match TRBD1. Unmatched junction bases numbered 5, after V lost 5 bases and J lost 10 bases. In germline, CDR1 is SGHAT, CDR2 FQDESV (reference sequence). The CDR3 has 12 amino acids. This CDR3 reads CASSLTGDEQFF. The CDR3 nucleotides are TGTGCCAGCAGCCTAACAGGGGACGAGCAGTTCTTC.

The sample holds a few counts of this clone. The chain joins TRBV2 to TRBJ2-5, with D uncertain. The V gene lost 6 bases and the J gene lost 3 bases, with 5 bases spanning the gap. This CDR3 spans 11 amino acids. The germline V gene encodes CDR1 SNHLY and CDR2 FYNNEI. The CDR3 spells CASRAEETQYF. CDR3 nucleotide sequence: TGTGCCAGCAGGGCGGAAGAGACCCAGTACTTC. The full variable domain, rest sourced from reference TRBV2 and TRBJ2-5, is EPEVTQTPSHQVTQMGQEVILRCVPISNHLYFYWYRQILGQKVEFLVSFYNNEISEKSEIFDDQFSVERPDGSNFTLKIRSTKLEDSAMYFCASRAEETQYFGPGTRLLVL.

CDR3 sequence: CASSWGLALSYNEQFF. The CDR3 DNA follows: TGTGCCAGCAGTTGGGGACTAGCCCTCTCCTACAATGAGCAGTTCTTC. The chain uses TRBV6-2 or TRBV6-3 and TRBJ2-1; 9 nucleotides match TRBD2. The ends lost 4 bases at V and 0 bases at J; junction bases unmatched: 4. Germline CDR1 reads MNHEY; CDR2 reads SVGEGT. CDR3 length equals 16 residues.